This TCR beta chain was recorded in a study of blood T cells in healthy people across ages. Study details: There was about one barcoded beta molecule captured by template switching per two T cells. General study findings and limits: The recorded TCR beta diversity per million T cells decreased in a roughly linear manner with age.

For the second PCR, which ran for 7 to 11 cycles, a sample-barcoded 5' primer and a J-beta primer mix were used. MiXCR, run by TCRdb on the 5' RACE reads, gives a single entry per CDR3 protein. The table includes hundreds of thousands of distinct CDR3 sequences, roughly 50% detected once. Germline V lookup: CDR1 LGHNA, CDR2 YNFKEQ. The ends lost 4 bases at V and 6 bases at J; junction bases unmatched: 14. CDR3 length equals 16 residues. Of note for this clonotype: What it binds is not known.

The sequence came from a man aged 35 to 55 in good health. This chain links TRBV4-2 with TRBJ1-2; 7 nucleotides align to TRBD1. Sample: blood. CDR3 sequence reads: CASSPAGTDAHDGYTF. The DNA of the CDR3 is TGTGCCAGCAGCCCCGCCGGGACAGACGCTCACGATGGCTACACCTTC.